Below are 19 T cell receptor beta chains sequenced from a single sample in a study of T cell responses to AZD1222 COVID-19 vaccine. Produced via immunoSEQ multiplex PCR; TCRdb's table is partial and in-frame only. Seen here are fewer than 140,000 clones, roughly 90% observed once, and the top ten hold roughly 5.1%. The material was peripheral blood, obtained on day 0 of AZD1222 vaccination. The receptor set was obtained from an adult in good health.

The chain couples TRBV3-1 (or the pseudogene TRBV3-2) to TRBJ1-3; no firm D call. Per germline, CDR1 LGHDT and CDR2 YNNKEL (reference sequence). The CDR3 runs 13 residues. The V end was cut by 4 bases, the J end by 4 bases, with 8 bases between. CDR3 amino acids: CASSLLGGNTIYF. The CDR3 DNA is TGTGCCAGCAGCCTCTTGGGGGGAAACACCATATATTTT.

The rearrangement links TRBV6-5 to TRBJ2-1, with 7 bases fitting TRBD2. V lost 4 bases, J lost 4 bases, and 7 bases stayed unmatched. Germline V lookup: CDR1 MNHEY, CDR2 SVGAGI. The CDR3 totals 15 residues. DNA for the CDR3: TGTGCCAGCAGTTCCTCGGGAGGCTTGTACAATGAGCAGTTCTTC. It specifies CASSSSGGLYNEQFF.

The V and J genes are TRBV14 and TRBJ1-1; D is possibly TRBD1 (6 bases). The germline V gene encodes CDR1 SGHDN and CDR2 FVKESK. V was cut by 1 base and J by 7 bases, with 16 bases left in between. The CDR3 is 15 amino acids. The CDR3 sequence is CASSQGIGGKNEAFF. CDR3 coding DNA: TGTGCCAGCAGCCAAGGGATAGGGGGGAAGAATGAAGCTTTCTTT.

V and J are TRBV5-8 and TRBJ1-1, with D perhaps TRBD1 (5 bases). CDR1 is SGHTS and CDR2 is YDEGEE in the germline V gene. The ends were cut back, 4 bases at V and 9 bases at J, with 13 bases in the middle. The CDR3 loop spans 12 amino acids. CDR3 loop: CASSPRDGKAFF. CDR3 coding DNA: TGTGCCAGCAGCCCCCGGGACGGAAAAGCTTTCTTT.

The genes are TRBV5-1 and TRBJ2-5; D is possibly TRBD1 or TRBD2 (5 bases each). This CDR3 is built from 14 residues. Trimming stripped 4 bases from V and 0 bases from J, with 10 bases between. Per germline, CDR1 SGHRS and CDR2 YFSETQ. The CDR3 region has the DNA TGCGCCAGCAGCACCGGGACCGACCAAGAGACCCAGTACTTC. Residues: CASSTGTDQETQYF.

This clone has a handful of counts. V usage is TRBV6-6 and J usage is TRBJ2-2; D is perhaps TRBD1 (5 bases). The CDR3 totals 16 residues. In germline, CDR1 is MNHNY, CDR2 SVGAGI (reference sequence). Trimming cost V 4 bases and J 7 bases, with 19 bases left between them. CDR3 DNA sequence: TGTGCCAGCAGTTCAAGACAGATTCGGTCTAGCGGGGAGCTGTTTTTT. Translation gives CASSSRQIRSSGELFF.

The V call is TRBV12-5, the J call TRBJ1-1; possibly TRBD1 for D (5 bases). CDR3 length equals 12 residues. Germline lookup yields CDR1 LGHNT and CDR2 FRNRAP. Trimming took off 2 bases at V and 7 bases at J, with 8 bases between the two ends. The chain's CDR3 is CASGLRGNEAFF. CDR3 bases: TGTGCTAGTGGTTTGCGGGGGAATGAAGCTTTCTTT.

CDR3 sequence reads: CASSPDTYTGELFF. The DNA of the CDR3 is TGTGCCAGCAGTCCCGACACCTACACCGGGGAGCTGTTTTTT. The genes are TRBV2 and TRBJ2-2; D unresolved. Germline V gives CDR1 SNHLY, CDR2 FYNNEI. The CDR3 consists of 14 residues. V lost 5 bases, J lost 3 bases, and 10 bases lay in between.

The table lists this clone with a few counts. The sample contains more than one DNA sequence encoding this CDR3. V usage is TRBV10-3 and J usage is TRBJ1-6, with 7 bases identical to TRBD1. V gave up 0 bases and J gave up 7 bases; unmatched junction bases: 3. This CDR3 is built from 15 residues. Germline V gives CDR1 ENHRY, CDR2 SYGVKD. The CDR3 loop reads CAISESDRVNSPLHF. In nucleotides, the CDR3 is TGTGCCATCAGTGAGTCCGACAGGGTAAATTCACCCCTCCACTTT.

The genes are TRBV28 and TRBJ2-2; D is uncertain. Germline-derived CDR1 and CDR2 are MDHEN and SYDVKM. This CDR3 region has 18 residues. The V end lost 0 bases, the J end lost 0 bases, and 14 bases lay between the germline ends. DNA of the CDR3: TGTGCCAGCAGTTTATGGACGGTACGATACCCGAACACCGGGGAGCTGTTTTTT. This translates into CASSLWTVRYPNTGELFF.

The V and J genes are TRBV2 and TRBJ1-2; 9 bases line up with TRBD1. Germline values: CDR1 SNHLY, CDR2 FYNNEI. V trimming: 5 bases; J trimming: 4 bases; junction bases outside the gene matches: 5. The length of the CDR3 is 14 residues. Here the CDR3 reads CASSPGTGIYGYTF. CDR3 in DNA: TGTGCCAGCAGTCCCGGGACAGGGATCTATGGCTACACCTTC.

This chain uses TRBV20-1 with TRBJ1-4; 7 nucleotides line up with TRBD1. This CDR3 is 10 amino acids long. Germline lookup yields CDR1 DFQATT and CDR2 SNEGSKA (reference sequence). V shed 5 bases and J 11 bases; nucleotides not matched to a gene: 2. CDR3 DNA sequence: TGCAGTGCTCCCAGGGGGAAACTGTTTTTT. This codes for CSAPRGKLFF.

This chain uses TRBV6-5 with TRBJ2-3; 10 positions agree with TRBD2. Germline lookup yields CDR1 MNHEY and CDR2 SVGAGI. With V trimmed by 2 bases and J by 6 bases, 5 bases remained unmatched. CDR3 size: 15 residues. CDR3 sequence: CASSYGLAGADTQYF. The CDR3 DNA sequence: TGTGCCAGCAGTTACGGCCTAGCGGGAGCGGATACGCAGTATTTT.

V gene TRBV7-2 combines with J gene TRBJ2-7, with D unclear. This CDR3 region has 13 residues. V was pared by 2 bases and J by 1 base, with 6 bases between. CDR1 is SGHTA and CDR2 is FQGNSA in the germline V gene. CDR3 residues: CASSLPSSYEQYF. CDR3 in DNA: TGTGCCAGCAGCTTACCTAGTTCCTACGAGCAGTACTTC.

The chain combines TRBV11-3 with TRBJ2-1, with 7 bases aligning to TRBD1. Germline V CDR1 and CDR2: SGHNT, YENEEA. This CDR3 spans 13 amino acids. V was pared by 5 bases and J by 7 bases, with 5 bases of the junction left unmatched. The CDR3 region has the DNA TGTGCCAGCAGCCGGACAGGCGGGAATGAGCAGTTCTTC. Its translation: CASSRTGGNEQFF.

This clone was seen a handful of times. This chain links TRBV4-1 with TRBJ2-3, with 9 bases identical to TRBD2. V gave up 4 bases and J gave up 0 bases; unmatched junction bases: 14. The CDR3 spans 19 residues. Germline CDR1 and CDR2: MGHRA and YSYEKL. This CDR3 is CASSPGTSLRNRSTDTQYF. In DNA form, the CDR3 reads TGCGCCAGCAGCCCCGGGACTAGCCTCAGGAACCGGAGCACAGATACGCAGTATTTT.

In this sample, this clone turned up a few times. The genes are TRBV5-1 and TRBJ2-7; D uncertain. This CDR3 comprises 11 residues. Trimming pared 5 bases from V and 3 bases from J, leaving 6 bases between. Germline V CDR1 and CDR2: SGHRS, YFSETQ. This CDR3 reads CASRRDYEQYF. CDR3 nucleotide sequence: TGCGCCAGCAGGAGAGACTACGAGCAGTACTTC.

The chain carries TRBV28 and TRBJ2-1; D is perhaps TRBD2 (5 bases). The CDR3 has 15 residues. Per germline, CDR1 MDHEN and CDR2 SYDVKM. Trimming took 0 bases from V and 4 from J, leaving 10 bases between them. CDR3 nucleotides: TGTGCCAGCAGTTTATGGGGGAGCGAATACAATGAGCAGTTCTTC. Its translation is CASSLWGSEYNEQFF.

This clone has only one observation. The chain couples TRBV13 to TRBJ2-3; no clear D. The V end was cut by 5 bases, the J end by 5 bases, with 5 bases between. Looked up from germline, CDR1 is PRHDT and CDR2 is FYEKMQ (reference sequence). This CDR3 has 11 residues. The chain's CDR3 is CASSVIDTQYF. CDR3 coding DNA: TGTGCCAGCAGCGTCATAGATACGCAGTATTTT. The full variable domain, its missing parts supplied by reference TRBV13 and TRBJ2-3, is AAGVIQSPRHLIKEKRETATLKCYPIPRHDTVYWYQQGPGQDPQFLISFYEKMQSDKGSIPDRFSAQQFSDYHSELNMSSLELGDSALYFCASSVIDTQYFGPGTRLTVL.